In this sample, the clone carrying this T cell receptor (beta chain) turned up many times. This sample is drawn from a study of early T cells in non-severe SARS-CoV-2 infection. TCRdb analysed the 5' RACE reads with MiXCR anew, one entry per CDR3 protein. The table includes about 50,000 distinct CDR3 sequences, roughly a tenth detected once. Trimming pared 4 bases from V and 5 bases from J, leaving 6 bases between. In germline, CDR1 is SNHLY, CDR2 FYNNEI. The CDR3 runs 12 residues. Input material: whole blood. The chain recombines TRBV2 with TRBJ2-1; D uncertain. The receptor's source is an adult who was a healthcare worker with PCR-confirmed SARS-CoV-2 infection or an uninfected control (not recorded which). The DNA of the CDR3 is TGTGCCAGCAGTGTGAGTGACAATGAGCAGTTCTTC. Its protein is CASSVSDNEQFF.